The present T cell receptor beta chain was sequenced within a study of graft-versus-host responses after intestinal transplantation. Whole-study context: Recipients had transplants, and these were multivisceral, liver-intestinal, or isolated intestinal. Broader study findings: Early post-transplant declines in HvG were associated with peak levels of circulating GvH clones. GvH clones detected in recipient marrow included some appearing first in ileum or blood.

A note on this clone: The antigen is not known.

The CDR3 contains 12 residues. Per germline, CDR1 MNHEY and CDR2 SMNVEV (reference sequence). Trimming left V 8 bases short and J 7 bases short, with 12 bases between. Some clones are missing from TCRdb's copy, which holds only in-frame ones; the method was immunoSEQ multiplex PCR. This table has more than 95,000 clones, roughly 87% appearing once. The origin of this receptor is a human donor who received an intestinal transplant. The starting material was unstimulated CD4+ T cells sorted from spleen or lymph node cells, obtained before intestinal transplant. The rearrangement uses TRBV27 and TRBJ1-5, with no clear D. In DNA, the CDR3 is TGTGCCAGCGGATCAAGTTTGCAGCCCCAGCATTTT. This gives the protein CASGSSLQPQHF.